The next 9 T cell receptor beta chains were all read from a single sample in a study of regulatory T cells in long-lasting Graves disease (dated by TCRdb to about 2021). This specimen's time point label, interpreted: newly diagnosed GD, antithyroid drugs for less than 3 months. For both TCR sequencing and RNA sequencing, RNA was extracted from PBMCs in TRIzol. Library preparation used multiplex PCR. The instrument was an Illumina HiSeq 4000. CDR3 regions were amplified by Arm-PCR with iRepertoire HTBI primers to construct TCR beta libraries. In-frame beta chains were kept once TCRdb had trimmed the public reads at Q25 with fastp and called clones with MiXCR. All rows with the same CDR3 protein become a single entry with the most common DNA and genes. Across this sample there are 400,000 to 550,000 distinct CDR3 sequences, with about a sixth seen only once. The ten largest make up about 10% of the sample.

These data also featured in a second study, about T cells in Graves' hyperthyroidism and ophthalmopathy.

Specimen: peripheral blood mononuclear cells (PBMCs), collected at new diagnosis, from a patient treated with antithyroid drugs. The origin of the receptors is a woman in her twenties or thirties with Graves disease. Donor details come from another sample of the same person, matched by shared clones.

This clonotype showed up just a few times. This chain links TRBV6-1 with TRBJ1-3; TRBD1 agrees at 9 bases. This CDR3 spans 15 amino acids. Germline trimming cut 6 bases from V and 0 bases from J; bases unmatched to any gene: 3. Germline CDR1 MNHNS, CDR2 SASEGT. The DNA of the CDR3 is TGTGCCAGCAGGCGGGACAGGGACTCTGGAAACACCATATATTTT. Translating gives CASRRDRDSGNTIYF.

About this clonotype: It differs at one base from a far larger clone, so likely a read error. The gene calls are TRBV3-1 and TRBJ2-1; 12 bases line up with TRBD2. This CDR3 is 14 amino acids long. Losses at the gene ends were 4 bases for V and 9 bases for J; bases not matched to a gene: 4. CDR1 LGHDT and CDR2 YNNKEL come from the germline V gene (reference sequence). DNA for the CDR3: TGTGCCAGCAGCCTACTAGCGGGAGGCAGTGAGCAGTTCTTC. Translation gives CASSLLAGGSEQFF.

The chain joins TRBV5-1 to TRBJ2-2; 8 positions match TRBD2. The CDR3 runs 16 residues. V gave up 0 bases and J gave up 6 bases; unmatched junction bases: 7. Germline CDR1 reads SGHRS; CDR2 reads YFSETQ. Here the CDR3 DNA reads TGCGCCAGCAGCTTGGGTAGCGGGATTTCGTCCGGGGAGCTGTTTTTT. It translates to CASSLGSGISSGELFF.

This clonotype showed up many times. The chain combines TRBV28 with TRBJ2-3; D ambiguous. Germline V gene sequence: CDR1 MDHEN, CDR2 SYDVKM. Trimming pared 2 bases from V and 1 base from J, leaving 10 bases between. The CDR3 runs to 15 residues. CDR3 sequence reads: CASSLGRIGTDTQYF. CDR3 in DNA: TGTGCCAGCAGTTTAGGGCGGATAGGCACAGATACGCAGTATTTT.

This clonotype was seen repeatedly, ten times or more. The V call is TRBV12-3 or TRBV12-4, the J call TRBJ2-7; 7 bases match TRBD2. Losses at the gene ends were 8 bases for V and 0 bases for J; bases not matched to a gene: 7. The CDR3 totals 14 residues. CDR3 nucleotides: TGTGCCAGCCATCCTAGCGGCACCTCCTACGAGCAGTACTTC. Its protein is CASHPSGTSYEQYF.

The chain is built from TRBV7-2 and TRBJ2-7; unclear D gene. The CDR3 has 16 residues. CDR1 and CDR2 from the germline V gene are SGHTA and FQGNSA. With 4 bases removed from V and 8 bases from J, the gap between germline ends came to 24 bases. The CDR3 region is CASSWVLDNGADKQYF. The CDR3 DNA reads TGTGCCAGCAGCTGGGTGTTGGATAACGGAGCAGACAAGCAGTACTTC.

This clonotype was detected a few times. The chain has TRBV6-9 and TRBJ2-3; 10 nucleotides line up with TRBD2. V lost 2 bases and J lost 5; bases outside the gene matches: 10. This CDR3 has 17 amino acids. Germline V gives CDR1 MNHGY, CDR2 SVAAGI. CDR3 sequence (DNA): TGTGCCAGCAGTTATGGATTAAGCGGGAGGGCTAAAGATACGCAGTATTTT. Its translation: CASSYGLSGRAKDTQYF.

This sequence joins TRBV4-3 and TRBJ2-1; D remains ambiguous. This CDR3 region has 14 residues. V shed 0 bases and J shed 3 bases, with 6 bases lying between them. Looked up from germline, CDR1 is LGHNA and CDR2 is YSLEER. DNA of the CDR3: TGCGCCAGCAGCCAAGACTGGAGCTACAATGAGCAGTTCTTC. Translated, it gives CASSQDWSYNEQFF.

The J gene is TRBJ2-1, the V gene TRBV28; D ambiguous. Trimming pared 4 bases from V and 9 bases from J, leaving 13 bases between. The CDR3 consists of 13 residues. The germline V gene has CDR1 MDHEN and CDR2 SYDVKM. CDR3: CASSSLPSIEQFF. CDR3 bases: TGTGCCAGCAGTTCACTCCCTAGTATTGAGCAGTTCTTC.